This TCR beta chain was observed in a study of cytomegalovirus exposure and HLA in healthy donors. PCR involved 60 Vbeta and 13 Jbeta primers. The data were produced by immunoSEQ multiplex PCR, yet TCRdb's version contains in-frame clones alone and is incomplete. Of more than 85,000 clones in the sample, roughly 80% were seen once. To note about this clone: Its antigen is as yet unknown.

Study-wide findings and caveats: Reportedly, diagnosis of cytomegalovirus status by the classifier showed high specificity and sensitivity. There were reportedly fewer N-insertions in an Asian-associated ancestry cluster than the roughly 670-donor mean, in a later analysis.

This sequence originates from a female donor in good health and CMV-seronegative. Sequenced material: PBMCs.

CDR3 region: CASSSPGGATQYF. In DNA form, the CDR3 reads TGTGCCAGCAGCTCCCCTGGCGGCGCTACGCAGTATTTT. V gene TRBV9 combines with J gene TRBJ2-3; D ambiguous. This CDR3 contains 13 residues. Looked up from germline, CDR1 is SGDLS and CDR2 is YYNGEE. V was trimmed by 4 bases and J by 8 bases, leaving 14 bases between them.